This T cell receptor beta chain was identified in a study of beta chain features in type 1 diabetes. The entirety of the isolated RNA underwent reverse transcription, so expressed TCRB transcripts were sequenced. Assay used: immunoSEQ multiplex PCR; TCRdb lists only in-frame clones, some missing. The sample includes more than 130,000 clones, around 7% of them seen just once. V was shortened by 4 bases and J by 5 bases, with 15 bases between the two germline ends. Germline assignment: CDR1 SGHTA and CDR2 FQGNSA. The CDR3 spans 15 residues. This clone was seen a few times. Sequencing was carried out using central memory CD4+ T cells from blood. This receptor was identified in a woman in her twenties or thirties in good health. This rearrangement joins TRBV7-2 to TRBJ1-5, with a tentative D call TRBD1 (5 bases). CDR3 coding DNA: TGTGCCAGCAGCTCGGATGGGTCAGGGCATCAGCCCCAGCATTTT. Its protein is CASSSDGSGHQPQHF.